This note documents a single T cell receptor beta chain sequence. The sample belongs to a study of T cell changes during pregnancy in multiple sclerosis. Some clones are missing from TCRdb's copy, which holds only in-frame ones; the method was immunoSEQ multiplex PCR. The sample gives around 63,000 clones, 90% to 95% of which show up once; approximately 1.4% is in the top ten. CDR3 length: 15 residues. Germline V CDR1 and CDR2: SGHTA, FQGNSA. V lost 1 base and J 1 base, leaving 11 bases between the germline ends. The sequence was obtained from a female donor in good health, enrolled as a control in a pregnancy study. The material sequenced was peripheral blood, taken after pregnancy. The chain is built from TRBV7-2 and TRBJ2-7; weak D call: TRBD2 (6 bases). The CDR3 spells CASSLGSGVSYEQYF. In DNA, the CDR3 is TGTGCCAGCAGCTTAGGATCGGGGGTATCCTACGAGCAGTACTTC.